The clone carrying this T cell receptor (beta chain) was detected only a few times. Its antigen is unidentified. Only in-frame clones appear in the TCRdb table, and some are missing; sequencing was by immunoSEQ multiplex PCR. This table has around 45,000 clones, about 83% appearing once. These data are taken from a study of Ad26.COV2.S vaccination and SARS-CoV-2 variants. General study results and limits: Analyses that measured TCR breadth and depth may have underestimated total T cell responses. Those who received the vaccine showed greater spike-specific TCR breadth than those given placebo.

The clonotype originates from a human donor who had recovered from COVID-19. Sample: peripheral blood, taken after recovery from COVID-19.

The CDR3 reads CASSGTWIETQYF. The CDR3 region has the DNA TGTGCCAGTAGTGGGACATGGATAGAGACCCAGTACTTC. This rearrangement joins TRBV19 to TRBJ2-5; maybe TRBD1 (6 bases). The CDR3 is 13 residues long. Germline loops: CDR1 LNHDA, CDR2 SQIVND (reference sequence). Trimming removed 5 bases from V and 4 bases from J, with 11 bases in between. The variable domain in full, completed from reference TRBV19 and TRBJ2-5, reads DGGITQSPKYLFRKEGQNVTLSCEQNLNHDAMYWYRQDPGQGLRLIYYSQIVNDFQKGDIAEGYSVSREKKESFPLTVTSAQKNPTAFYLCASSGTWIETQYFGPGTRLLVL.